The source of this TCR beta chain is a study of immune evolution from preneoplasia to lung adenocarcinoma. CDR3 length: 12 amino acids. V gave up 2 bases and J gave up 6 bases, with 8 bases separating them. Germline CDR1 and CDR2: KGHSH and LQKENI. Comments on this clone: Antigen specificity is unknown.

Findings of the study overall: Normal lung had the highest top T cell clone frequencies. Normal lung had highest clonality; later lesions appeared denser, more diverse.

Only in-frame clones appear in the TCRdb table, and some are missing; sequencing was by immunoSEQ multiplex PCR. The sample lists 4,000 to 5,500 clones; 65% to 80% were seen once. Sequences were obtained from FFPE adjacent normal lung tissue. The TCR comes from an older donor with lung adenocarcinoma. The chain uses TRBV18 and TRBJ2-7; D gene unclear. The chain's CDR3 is CASSPSQIEQYF. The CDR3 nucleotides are TGTGCCAGCTCACCAAGCCAGATCGAGCAGTACTTC.